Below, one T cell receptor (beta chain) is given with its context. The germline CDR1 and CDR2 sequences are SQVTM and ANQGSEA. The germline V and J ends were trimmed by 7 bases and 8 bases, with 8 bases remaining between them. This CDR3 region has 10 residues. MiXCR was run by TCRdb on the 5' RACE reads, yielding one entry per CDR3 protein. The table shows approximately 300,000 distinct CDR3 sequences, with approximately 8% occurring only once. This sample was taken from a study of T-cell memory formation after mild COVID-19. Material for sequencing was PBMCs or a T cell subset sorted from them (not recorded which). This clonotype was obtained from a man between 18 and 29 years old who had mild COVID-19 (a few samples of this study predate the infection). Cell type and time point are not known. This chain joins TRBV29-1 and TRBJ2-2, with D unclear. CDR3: CSAVSGELFF. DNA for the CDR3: TGCAGCGCCGTATCGGGGGAGCTGTTTTTT.